This T cell receptor (beta chain) stems from a study of metastatic and nonmetastatic thyroid tumors. In germline, CDR1 is ENHRY, CDR2 SYGVKD. There are 15 residues in the CDR3. All patients reached thyroid surgery having received no treatment beforehand. There are a few counts of this clone. At one boundary the junction diverges from the germline segment, which might be a read error. Using MiXCR, TCRdb reanalyzed the PCR reads. This sample has under 30,000 clones, with roughly 15% found just once. The clonotype originates from a male donor with papillary thyroid cancer or a benign thyroid nodule (not recorded which). Some clones in this sample may be carry-over from other donors' samples. Sequenced: blood. The gene calls are TRBV10-3 and TRBJ2-3, with D uncertain. The CDR3 region is CAISESDSRLDTQYF. The CDR3 DNA reads as TGTGCCATCAGTGAGTCGGATTCGAGGCTGGATACACAGTATTTT.